These 26 T cell receptor beta chains share one sample of origin, sequenced in a study of human T cells and chemical hapten exposure. Each CDR3 protein gets one entry after TCRdb re-called the RACE reads with MiXCR. The table records some 80,000 distinct CDR3 sequences, over 8.5% of them present only once. Indicated time point: patch test 1, 2 weeks after DPC sensitization. Treatment here: therapeutic diphenylcyclopropenone sensitization with weekly scalp DPC. The material sequenced was whole blood, taken in connection with sensitization to the hapten diphenylcyclopropenone (DPC). Receptor source: a woman aged 45-60 years with alopecia areata. Some clones in this sample may be carry-over from other donors' samples.

This clonotype appeared a few times. The chain uses TRBV19 and TRBJ1-2; a weak D match, TRBD1 (6 bases). Trimming took 8 bases from V and 3 from J, leaving 10 bases between them. Germline CDR1 and CDR2: LNHDA and SQIVND (reference sequence). This CDR3 contains 12 residues. The CDR3 region has the DNA TGTGCCAGTTACAGGGTCGACTATGGCTACACCTTC. Protein product: CASYRVDYGYTF.

This clonotype has at least ten counts. The chain has TRBV19 and TRBJ2-5; 10 nucleotides line up with TRBD2. The CDR3 is 15 residues long. Germline V gives CDR1 LNHDA, CDR2 SQIVND (reference sequence). The V gene end was trimmed by 8 bases and the J gene end by 2 bases; junction bases not matched to a gene: 8. This CDR3 reads CASVPSGLAQETQYF. The CDR3 coding sequence is TGTGCCAGTGTTCCCTCGGGACTAGCGCAAGAGACCCAGTACTTC. The variable domain in full, with the rest retrieved from reference TRBV19 and TRBJ2-5, is DGGITQSPKYLFRKEGQNVTLSCEQNLNHDAMYWYRQDPGQGLRLIYYSQIVNDFQKGDIAEGYSVSREKKESFPLTVTSAQKNPTAFYLCASVPSGLAQETQYFGPGTRLLVL.

The chain is built from TRBV12-3 or TRBV12-4 and TRBJ1-1; tentative D call: TRBD1 (5 bases). This CDR3 comprises 13 residues. The ends were cut back, 6 bases at V and 1 base at J, with 9 bases in the middle. The CDR3 DNA is TGTGCCAGCAGCATCGGACAGAACACTGAAGCTTTCTTT. This sequence encodes CASSIGQNTEAFF.

The sample holds a few counts of this clonotype. The chain links TRBV12-3 or TRBV12-4 to TRBJ2-1; D tentatively reads TRBD1 or TRBD2 (5 bases each). Trimming left V 3 bases short and J 3 bases short, with 9 bases between. The CDR3 consists of 14 residues. The CDR3 nucleotides are TGTGCCAGCAGTTTGGGGGTTAACTACAATGAGCAGTTCTTC. This gives the protein CASSLGVNYNEQFF.

This clonotype occurred a few times. The rearrangement uses TRBV18 and TRBJ1-4, with TRBD1 matching over 10 bases. This CDR3 comprises 17 residues. J lost 0 bases, V lost 2 bases, and 3 bases had no gene match. Germline loops: CDR1 KGHSH, CDR2 LQKENI. CDR3 nucleotides: TGTGCCAGCTCACCAGGGACAGGGGTGTCAACTAATGAAAAACTGTTTTTT. Translation gives CASSPGTGVSTNEKLFF.

In its sample, this clonotype was seen many times. J is TRBJ1-4 and V is TRBV3-1; 8 bases are shared with TRBD1. V lost 4 bases and J lost 4; bases outside the gene matches: 5. The CDR3 is 15 amino acids. Germline V gives CDR1 LGHDT, CDR2 YNNKEL (reference sequence). This CDR3 reads CASSLQGASNEKLFF. The CDR3 nucleotides read TGTGCCAGCAGCCTTCAGGGGGCGAGTAATGAAAAACTGTTTTTT. Full variable domain (rest looked up from reference TRBV3-1 and TRBJ1-4): DTAVSQTPKYLVTQMGNDKSIKCEQNLGHDTMYWYKQDSKKFLKIMFSYNNKELIINETVPNRFSPKSPDKAHLNLHINSLELGDSAVYFCASSLQGASNEKLFFGSGTQLSVL.

This clonotype has only a few counts. This rearrangement joins TRBV9 to TRBJ2-5; 7 bases agree with TRBD2. The germline V gene encodes CDR1 SGDLS and CDR2 YYNGEE. CDR3 length equals 15 residues. The ends lost 1 base at V and 5 bases at J; junction bases unmatched: 8. CDR3 coding DNA: TGTGCCAGCAGCGTAAGCCTAGCGGAGCGGGAGACCCAGTACTTC. Translated: CASSVSLAERETQYF.

This clonotype was found a few times. The chain couples TRBV20-1 to TRBJ1-2; 7 nucleotides agree with TRBD1. This CDR3 is 18 amino acids long. J was trimmed by 3 bases and V by 0 bases; bases with no gene match: 16. Germline V gene sequence: CDR1 DFQATT, CDR2 SNEGSKA (reference sequence). The CDR3 nucleotides are TGCAGTGCTAGAGAGACATCGATCTTAGAACAGGGGCACTATGGCTACACCTTC. This encodes CSARETSILEQGHYGYTF.

There are many counts of this clonotype. The J gene is TRBJ2-2, the V gene TRBV20-1; D unclear. The CDR3 has 16 residues. The V and J ends lost 3 bases and 0 bases respectively, with 14 bases between them. Germline CDR1 DFQATT, CDR2 SNEGSKA (reference sequence). The CDR3 protein is CSARGYSLTNTGELFF. In nucleotides, the CDR3 is TGCAGTGCTAGGGGGTACAGCCTAACGAACACCGGGGAGCTGTTTTTT.

This clonotype was seen a handful of times. The genes are TRBV25-1 and TRBJ2-6; no definite D call. V was trimmed by 3 bases and J by 2 bases, leaving 11 bases between them. This CDR3 contains 16 residues. The V gene's germline CDR1 is MGHDK and CDR2 SYGVNS. The CDR3 protein is CASSEPKLPGANVLTF. For the CDR3, the DNA is TGTGCCAGCAGTGAGCCCAAGCTCCCTGGGGCCAACGTCCTGACTTTC.

This clonotype was observed a few times. The chain carries TRBV7-6 and TRBJ2-1; 11 bases fit TRBD2. Germline V gene data show CDR1 as SGHVS and CDR2 as FNYEAQ. This CDR3 has 17 residues. The ends lost 5 bases at V and 3 bases at J; junction bases unmatched: 9. The CDR3 DNA is TGTGCCAGCAGCCCGCTAGCGGGGGGCCGAGGCTACAATGAGCAGTTCTTC. This sequence encodes CASSPLAGGRGYNEQFF.

This clonotype appeared many times. CDR3 residues: CAWRTRTGESTEAFF. CDR3 in DNA: TGTGCCTGGAGAACAAGGACAGGCGAGAGCACTGAAGCTTTCTTT. The gene calls are TRBV30 and TRBJ1-1; 7 nucleotides align to TRBD1. Germline CDR1 reads GTSNPN; CDR2 reads SVGIG (reference sequence). V lost 3 bases to trimming and J lost 4 bases; unmatched junction nucleotides: 11. There are 15 residues in the CDR3.

This clonotype was seen repeatedly, ten times or more. This sequence joins TRBV7-3 and TRBJ1-1; maybe TRBD1 (5 bases). Germline loops: CDR1 SGHTA, CDR2 FQGTGA. Trimming stripped 6 bases from V and 0 bases from J, with 17 bases between. The CDR3 has 16 residues. The CDR3 DNA is TGTGCCAGCAGTAAAGGGGTGGGCAGGGTGAACACTGAAGCTTTCTTT. It encodes CASSKGVGRVNTEAFF.

The J gene is TRBJ2-3, the V gene TRBV4-2; 10 bases map to TRBD2. The CDR3 has 19 amino acids. From germline, CDR1 is LGHNA and CDR2 YNFKEQ. V lost 4 bases, J lost 2 bases, and 15 bases stayed unmatched. CDR3: CASSPLGLADLLSTDTQYF. DNA for the CDR3: TGTGCCAGCAGCCCCCTCGGACTAGCGGACTTGCTATCCACAGATACGCAGTATTTT.

This clonotype was observed a handful of times. The chain uses TRBV11-1 and TRBJ2-5; D might be TRBD1 or TRBD2, each matching 5 bases. V gave up 3 bases and J gave up 0 bases, with 14 bases separating them. Germline loops: CDR1 SGHAT, CDR2 FQDESV (reference sequence). The CDR3 has 16 amino acids. CDR3 in amino acids: CASSLSGTGNQETQYF. CDR3 coding DNA: TGTGCCAGCAGCTTGTCGGGGACGGGGAACCAAGAGACCCAGTACTTC.

This clonotype was seen a handful of times. V usage is TRBV27 and J usage is TRBJ2-3, with TRBD1 as a possible D gene (5 bases). With 11 bases removed from V and 3 bases from J, the gap between germline ends came to 15 bases. This CDR3 contains 13 residues. The V gene's germline CDR1 is MNHEY and CDR2 SMNVEV (reference sequence). The CDR3 nucleotides read TGTGCCGTTTGGGGCGTGAAGACAGATACGCAGTATTTT. The encoded protein is CAVWGVKTDTQYF.

In its sample, this clonotype was seen a few times. This chain uses TRBV7-2 with TRBJ2-2; D is unresolved. Trimming pared 5 bases from V and 7 bases from J, leaving 8 bases between. The length of the CDR3 is 12 residues. Looked up from germline, CDR1 is SGHTA and CDR2 is FQGNSA. CDR3 sequence: CASSNYIGELFF. DNA of the CDR3: TGTGCCAGCAGCAATTATATCGGGGAGCTGTTTTTT.

The gene calls are TRBV11-2 and TRBJ2-1; 10 bases fit TRBD2. Germline assignment: CDR1 SGHAT and CDR2 FQNNGV. This CDR3 is 15 amino acids long. V was pared by 2 bases and J by 2 bases, with 0 bases of the junction left unmatched. In DNA, the CDR3 is TGTGCCAGCAGCTTACTAGCGGGGGCCTACAATGAGCAGTTCTTC. Protein: CASSLLAGAYNEQFF.

The rearrangement joins TRBV5-6 to TRBJ2-7, with 9 positions matching TRBD1. The CDR3 length is 14 residues. Germline CDR1 is SGHDT and CDR2 is YYEEEE. V dropped 4 bases and J dropped 5; count of bases not matched to a gene: 7. CDR3 DNA: TGTGCCAGCAGCCCCCGGGACAGGGACCACGAGCAGTACTTC. It translates to CASSPRDRDHEQYF.

This clonotype was observed a handful of times. This chain joins TRBV18 and TRBJ1-1; 7 positions match TRBD1. V was pared by 3 bases and J by 0 bases, with 4 bases of the junction left unmatched. This CDR3 contains 15 residues. The germline gives CDR1 KGHSH, CDR2 LQKENI. The CDR3 region has the DNA TGTGCCAGCTCACCCTATGACAGGGTGAACACTGAAGCTTTCTTT. Protein sequence: CASSPYDRVNTEAFF.

This clonotype was seen ten or more times. The chain links TRBV30 to TRBJ1-3, with D uncertain. From germline, CDR1 is GTSNPN and CDR2 SVGIG (reference sequence). V lost 5 bases, J lost 10 bases, and 12 bases lay in between. The CDR3 spans 11 residues. The CDR3 here is CAWSPGVTIYF. The CDR3 nucleotides read TGTGCCTGGTCCCCTGGGGTTACCATATATTTT.

At least ten counts were recorded for this clonotype. The J gene is TRBJ2-3, the V gene TRBV6-2 or TRBV6-3, with 7 positions matching TRBD1. The CDR3 runs 14 residues. V dropped 5 bases and J dropped 2; count of bases not matched to a gene: 4. Looked up from germline, CDR1 is MNHEY and CDR2 is SVGEGT. The CDR3 spells CASSRQGATDTQYF. The CDR3 DNA follows: TGTGCCAGCAGTAGACAGGGCGCCACAGATACGCAGTATTTT.

The chain links TRBV18 to TRBJ1-2; D is perhaps TRBD1 (5 bases). Germline values: CDR1 KGHSH, CDR2 LQKENI. The CDR3 loop spans 15 amino acids. V was cut by 0 bases and J by 4 bases, with 12 bases left in between. CDR3 in DNA: TGTGCCAGCTCACCACCGAATCCACAGGCCTATGGCTACACCTTC. Residues: CASSPPNPQAYGYTF.

About this clonotype itself: A much larger clone differs by one base, so this may be a read error. The chain recombines TRBV20-1 with TRBJ1-5; 12 bases map to TRBD1. Germline CDR1 and CDR2: DFQATT and SNEGSKA (reference sequence). The CDR3 is made up of 14 amino acids. DNA of the CDR3: TGCGGTGCGCGGGACAGGGGGCGGAATCAGCCCCAGCATTTT. Residues: CGARDRGRNQPQHF.

This clonotype occurred a few times. The chain joins TRBV7-9 to TRBJ2-7, with D unresolved. The germline V and J ends were trimmed by 5 bases and 2 bases, with 13 bases remaining between them. In germline, CDR1 is SEHNR, CDR2 FQNEAQ (reference sequence). This CDR3 has 14 amino acids. CDR3 region: CASSRLGGPYEQYF. The CDR3 DNA reads TGTGCCAGCAGCCGGCTCGGCGGACCCTACGAGCAGTACTTC.

This clonotype has only a few counts. J is TRBJ2-5 and V is TRBV4-2; D perhaps matches TRBD2 (6 bases). This CDR3 has 15 amino acids. The germline V gene encodes CDR1 LGHNA and CDR2 YNFKEQ. The V end was cut by 3 bases, the J end by 3 bases, with 14 bases between. This CDR3 is CASSHGLGGEETQYF. The DNA for the CDR3 is TGTGCCAGCAGCCACGGACTGGGGGGAGAAGAGACCCAGTACTTC.